The 24 T cell receptor beta chains below come from one sample, sequenced in a study of blood T cell repertoires in COVID-19. Some clones are missing from TCRdb's copy, which holds only in-frame ones; the method was immunoSEQ multiplex PCR. The data show over 250,000 clones, with roughly 86% seen just once and 2% to 3% held by the top ten. The specimen sequenced was peripheral blood. These receptors originate from a woman in her 50s with acute or convalescent COVID-19.

The rearrangement uses TRBV7-9 and TRBJ1-4, with TRBD1 matching over 7 bases. V was pared by 0 bases and J by 13 bases, with 11 bases of the junction left unmatched. CDR3 length equals 15 residues. CDR1 SEHNR and CDR2 FQNEAQ come from the germline V gene (reference sequence). The CDR3 loop reads CASSLAPTGARGLFF. CDR3 bases: TGTGCCAGCAGCTTAGCGCCTACAGGGGCGCGGGGACTGTTTTTT. Variable domain in full (rest from reference TRBV7-9 and TRBJ1-4): DTGVSQNPRHKITKRGQNVTFRCDPISEHNRLYWYRQTLGQGPEFLTYFQNEAQLEKSRLLSDRFSAERPKGSFSTLEIQRTEQGDSAMYLCASSLAPTGARGLFFGSGTQLSVL.

The chain employs TRBV28 and TRBJ1-5; 10 bases map to TRBD1. Germline V CDR1 and CDR2: MDHEN, SYDVKM. CDR3 length: 16 amino acids. The V gene end was trimmed by 3 bases and the J gene end by 2 bases; junction bases not matched to a gene: 4. CDR3 nucleotide sequence: TGTGCCAGCAGTTTGGGACAGGGGAATGGCAATCAGCCCCAGCATTTT. Amino acid sequence: CASSLGQGNGNQPQHF. Full variable domain (remainder filled in from reference TRBV28 and TRBJ1-5): DVKVTQSSRYLVKRTGEKVFLECVQDMDHENMFWYRQDPGLGLRLIYFSYDVKMKEKGDIPEGYSVSREKKERFSLILESASTNQTSMYLCASSLGQGNGNQPQHFGDGTRLSIL.

V and J are TRBV11-3 and TRBJ2-3; tentative D call: TRBD1 (6 bases). CDR1 is SGHNT, CDR2 YENEEA, per germline. V shed 4 bases and J shed 3 bases, with 11 bases lying between them. The CDR3 has 14 residues. The CDR3 is CASSWGQGTDTQYF. CDR3 sequence (DNA): TGTGCCAGCAGCTGGGGCCAGGGGACAGATACGCAGTATTTT. The full variable domain, completed using reference TRBV11-3 and TRBJ2-3, is EAGVVQSPRYKIIEKKQPVAFWCNPISGHNTLYWYLQNLGQGPELLIRYENEEAVDDSQLPKDRFSAERLKGVDSTLKIQPAELGDSAVYLCASSWGQGTDTQYFGPGTRLTVL.

This clone has just a few counts. V gene TRBV5-1 combines with J gene TRBJ1-3; 8 bases agree with TRBD1. J lost 0 bases, V lost 1 base, and 6 bases had no gene match. Looked up from germline, CDR1 is SGHRS and CDR2 is YFSETQ. The CDR3 runs 17 residues. The CDR3 is CASSLQPTGDSGNTIYF. The CDR3 bases are TGCGCCAGCAGCTTGCAACCGACAGGGGACTCTGGAAACACCATATATTTT.

The genes are TRBV27 and TRBJ2-7, with D possibly TRBD1 on 6 matching bases. Per the germline V gene, CDR1 is MNHEY and CDR2 is SMNVEV (reference sequence). The CDR3 is 15 amino acids. Trimming stripped 3 bases from V and 2 bases from J, with 14 bases between. The CDR3 protein is CASSFSGGGPYEQYF. The DNA of the CDR3 is TGTGCCAGCAGTTTTAGTGGGGGCGGACCCTACGAGCAGTACTTC.

The gene calls are TRBV2 and TRBJ2-2, with TRBD1 identical over 7 bases. The CDR3 loop spans 13 amino acids. Per the germline V gene, CDR1 is SNHLY and CDR2 is FYNNEI. After removal of 9 bases from V and 2 bases from J, the junction contained 3 bases not matched to a gene. The CDR3 loop is CARGTDNTGELFF. The CDR3 DNA follows: TGTGCCAGGGGGACAGACAACACCGGGGAGCTGTTTTTT. The variable domain in full, completed from reference TRBV2 and TRBJ2-2, reads EPEVTQTPSHQVTQMGQEVILRCVPISNHLYFYWYRQILGQKVEFLVSFYNNEISEKSEIFDDQFSVERPDGSNFTLKIRSTKLEDSAMYFCARGTDNTGELFFGEGSRLTVL.

This rearrangement joins TRBV30 to TRBJ2-5; perhaps TRBD2 as D (7 bases). With 4 bases removed from V and 5 bases from J, the gap between germline ends came to 23 bases. The germline V gene encodes CDR1 GTSNPN and CDR2 SVGIG (reference sequence). The CDR3 consists of 16 residues. The CDR3 loop is CAWMRKDNREGETQYF. The CDR3 DNA sequence: TGTGCCTGGATGAGGAAGGATAACAGGGAGGGCGAGACCCAGTACTTC.

This clone has just one count. The chain has TRBV5-1 and TRBJ2-7; a possible D gene is TRBD1 (7 bases). The germline V and J ends were trimmed by 1 base and 7 bases, with 24 bases remaining between them. Per germline, CDR1 SGHRS and CDR2 YFSETQ. The CDR3 sequence is 17 residues long. The CDR3 bases are TGCGCCAGCAGCTTGAAACCGACAGGGCCCGACGGGGGAGAGCAGTACTTC. Protein product: CASSLKPTGPDGGEQYF.

The chain joins TRBV4-1 to TRBJ2-2; 12 bases agree with TRBD2. The CDR3 sequence is 18 residues long. With 3 bases clipped from V and 4 bases from J, the junction kept 9 bases outside the gene matches. Germline values: CDR1 MGHRA, CDR2 YSYEKL. The CDR3 sequence: CASSQATSGSSRTGELFF. CDR3 nucleotides: TGCGCCAGCAGCCAGGCGACTAGCGGGAGCTCTCGCACCGGGGAGCTGTTTTTT.

The chain uses TRBV29-1 and TRBJ1-2, with a tentative D call TRBD1 (6 bases). V lost 4 bases and J 2 bases, leaving 8 bases between the germline ends. The germline CDR1 and CDR2 sequences are SQVTM and ANQGSEA. The CDR3 consists of 12 residues. The DNA of the CDR3 is TGCAGCGTTGTCGACAGGAACTATGGCTACACCTTC. This translates into CSVVDRNYGYTF. The whole variable domain, filled in from reference TRBV29-1 and TRBJ1-2, reads SAVISQKPSRDICQRGTSLTIQCQVDSQVTMMFWYRQQPGQSLTLIATANQGSEATYESGFVIDKFPISRPNLTFSTLTVSNMSPEDSSIYLCSVVDRNYGYTFGSGTRLTVV.

This sequence joins TRBV5-1 and TRBJ1-1; D is unclear. Germline values: CDR1 SGHRS, CDR2 YFSETQ. With 1 base removed from V and 3 bases from J, the gap between germline ends came to 7 bases. The CDR3 sequence is 13 residues long. The CDR3 nucleotides read TGCGCCAGCAGCTTGTTGGCTTACACTGAAGCTTTCTTT. It encodes CASSLLAYTEAFF.

The rearrangement uses TRBV7-7 and TRBJ2-2; D is uncertain. This CDR3 region has 13 residues. Trimming shortened V by 2 bases and J by 4 bases, and 5 bases separated the two germline ends. Germline CDR1 reads SSHAT; CDR2 reads FNYEAQ (reference sequence). The CDR3 reads CASSLPGTGELFF. In nucleotides, the CDR3 is TGTGCCAGCAGCTTACCCGGCACCGGGGAGCTGTTTTTT.

V is TRBV19 and J is TRBJ1-5; D ambiguous. CDR3 length: 14 residues. Germline CDR1 is LNHDA and CDR2 is SQIVND (reference sequence). Trimming left V 11 bases short and J 3 bases short, with 17 bases between. CDR3 region: CAASTGSFNQPQHF. The CDR3 DNA reads TGTGCCGCTTCGACGGGGAGCTTCAATCAGCCCCAGCATTTT.

This chain connects TRBV19 to TRBJ1-2, with D unclear. Germline CDR1 and CDR2: LNHDA and SQIVND (reference sequence). The CDR3 consists of 13 residues. With 3 bases removed from V and 4 bases from J, the gap between germline ends came to 9 bases. In DNA form, the CDR3 reads TGTGCCAGTAGTATCTTGGCAGGCTATGGCTACACCTTC. It is translated as CASSILAGYGYTF.

The J gene is TRBJ1-1, the V gene TRBV5-5, with no clear D. Germline CDR1 and CDR2: SGHKS and YYEKEE (reference sequence). The CDR3 has 19 residues. Deletions cut 0 bases from V and 0 bases from J, with 21 bases between. The CDR3 region has the DNA TGTGCCAGCAGCTTGGAAGCATTATCCATTCCGCGCCTGAACACTGAAGCTTTCTTT. Its protein product is CASSLEALSIPRLNTEAFF.

The rearrangement links TRBV18 to TRBJ2-1; 9 bases agree with TRBD1. Per the germline V gene, CDR1 is KGHSH and CDR2 is LQKENI. The CDR3 loop spans 15 amino acids. The junction had 5 bases not matched to a gene; V was cut back by 2 bases and J by 6 bases. CDR3: CASSPGQGIINEQFF. For the CDR3, the DNA is TGTGCCAGCTCACCAGGACAGGGGATTATCAATGAGCAGTTCTTC.

The V gene is TRBV5-3, the J gene TRBJ2-1; 7 bases match TRBD2. TRBV5-3 is placed among ORFs of uncertain function. Unmatched junction bases numbered 8, after V lost 5 bases and J lost 0 bases. The CDR3 extends over 16 amino acids. The CDR3 sequence: CARRAGRENSYNEQFF. As DNA, the CDR3 is TGTGCCAGAAGGGCGGGGCGGGAGAACTCCTACAATGAGCAGTTCTTC.

The chain combines TRBV6-1 with TRBJ2-7, with no clear D. Per germline, CDR1 MNHNS and CDR2 SASEGT. The V gene lost 10 bases and the J gene lost 0 bases, with 10 bases spanning the gap. The CDR3 has 12 residues. The CDR3 reads CATAVSSYEQYF. CDR3 nucleotides: TGTGCCACCGCCGTGAGCTCCTACGAGCAGTACTTC.

The chain links TRBV30 to TRBJ1-4, with a weak D call TRBD1 (6 bases). The V and J ends lost 4 bases and 4 bases respectively, with 13 bases between them. CDR1 and CDR2 from the germline V gene are GTSNPN and SVGIG (reference sequence). This CDR3 spans 14 amino acids. CDR3 sequence (DNA): TGTGCCTGGACTACATGGGGGCGTAATGAAAAACTGTTTTTT. It translates to CAWTTWGRNEKLFF. Full variable domain (outside the CDR3, taken from reference TRBV30 and TRBJ1-4): SQTIHQWPATLVQPVGSPLSLECTVEGTSNPNLYWYRQAAGRGLQLLFYSVGIGQISSEVPQNLSASRPQDRQFILSSKKLLLSDSGFYLCAWTTWGRNEKLFFGSGTQLSVL.

This chain joins TRBV30 and TRBJ2-1, with TRBD2 matching over 11 bases. The CDR3 sequence is 15 residues long. CDR1 is GTSNPN, CDR2 SVGIG, per germline (reference sequence). V was clipped by 4 bases and J by 8 bases; unmatched bases: 10. This CDR3 reads CAWMKASGGSDEQFF. DNA for the CDR3: TGTGCCTGGATGAAGGCTAGCGGGGGGTCGGATGAGCAGTTCTTC.

The V and J genes are TRBV6-5 and TRBJ2-1; TRBD2 agrees at 13 bases. Germline V gene lookup returns CDR1 MNHEY and CDR2 SVGAGI. V trimming: 6 bases; J trimming: 10 bases; junction bases outside the gene matches: 9. The CDR3 is made up of 15 amino acids. CDR3 nucleotides: TGTGCCAGCAGACCGGCGGGACTAGCGGGAAAGGAGCAGTTCTTC. Protein: CASRPAGLAGKEQFF.

This clone was detected only once. The genes are TRBV3-1 (or the pseudogene TRBV3-2) and TRBJ1-6, with D perhaps TRBD1 (5 bases). The V and J ends lost 4 bases and 7 bases respectively, with 11 bases between them. This CDR3 is 14 amino acids long. Germline CDR1 LGHDT, CDR2 YNNKEL (reference sequence). CDR3 DNA sequence: TGTGCCAGCAGCCTCAGGGATCGGAATTCACCCCTCCACTTT. It codes for CASSLRDRNSPLHF.

In regard to this clone: This sample also contains other DNA sequences that code for the same CDR3. DNA of the CDR3: TGTGCCAGCCGTACGAGCGGGAGCTCCTACGAGCAGTACTTC. This gives the protein CASRTSGSSYEQYF. The chain recombines TRBV6-5 with TRBJ2-7; TRBD2 aligns across 8 bases. The V segment lost 8 bases and the J segment 0 bases; nucleotides outside the gene matches: 6. The CDR3 length is 14 residues. Germline V gene sequence: CDR1 MNHEY, CDR2 SVGAGI.

The CDR3 coding sequence is TGTGCCAGCAGCTTTGGAAGATACCAGGGCTCCAACTATGGCTACACCTTC. Translation: CASSFGRYQGSNYGYTF. The rearrangement joins TRBV5-4 to TRBJ1-2; D perhaps matches TRBD1 (5 bases). This CDR3 region has 17 residues. Germline V CDR1 and CDR2: SGHNT, YYREEE (reference sequence). The germline V and J ends were trimmed by 2 bases and 2 bases, with 19 bases remaining between them.